This T cell receptor (beta chain) originates from a study of blood T cell repertoires in COVID-19. This study enrolled people aged roughly 18 to 89 from under 25 US geographic areas. Cohort assignment relied on participant-reported clinical history. Cohort 3 donors were reported recovered after two negative PCRs, clearance, or symptom resolution. Original analysis: Scientists estimated how many nucleated cells there were by amplifying reference gene primers. TCRdb's copy holds only in-frame clones and misses some; the assay was immunoSEQ multiplex PCR. V, J and clone size are those of that table, while D and trimming were read from the DNA. The table records some 320,000 clones, around 87% of them present only once. Per germline, CDR1 SGHDT and CDR2 YYEEEE. Trimming shortened V by 7 bases and J by 0 bases, and 11 bases separated the two germline ends. The CDR3 has 15 residues.

The sequenced sample was PBMCs or T cells enriched from blood (not recorded which). This TCR came from a woman aged 25 to 39 who had recovered from COVID-19. The V call is TRBV5-6, the J call TRBJ2-6, with D perhaps matching TRBD2 (5 bases). This CDR3 is CASSAGVSGANVLTF. The DNA of the CDR3 is TGTGCCAGCTCGGCGGGTGTCTCTGGGGCCAACGTCCTGACTTTC. Full variable domain (outside the CDR3, taken from reference TRBV5-6 and TRBJ2-6): DAGVTQSPTHLIKTRGQQVTLRCSPKSGHDTVSWYQQALGQGPQFIFQYYEEEERQRGNFPDRFSGHQFPNYSSELNVNALLLGDSALYLCASSAGVSGANVLTFGAGSRLTVL.